The 18 T cell receptor beta chains given below trace back to one sample, sequenced in a study of blood T cell repertoires in COVID-19. Using immunoSEQ multiplex PCR, the repertoire was profiled, and TCRdb retains in-frame clones only, with some absent. The data show a few hundred thousand clones, with around 83% seen just once and approximately 5% held by the top ten. Sequencing was performed on PBMCs or T cells enriched from blood (not recorded which). All receptors come from a woman aged 45-65 years who had recovered from COVID-19.

The chain employs TRBV14 and TRBJ1-6; 12 bases align to TRBD1. This CDR3 contains 14 residues. Germline loops: CDR1 SGHDN, CDR2 FVKESK. The V gene end was trimmed by 4 bases and the J gene end by 13 bases; junction bases not matched to a gene: 5. The CDR3 spells CASSRGTGGSPLHF. The CDR3 DNA reads TGTGCCAGCAGCCGCGGGACAGGGGGCTCGCCCCTCCACTTT. Based on the CDR3 plus reference TRBV14 and TRBJ1-6, the full variable domain is EAGVTQFPSHSVIEKGQTVTLRCDPISGHDNLYWYRRVMGKEIKFLLHFVKESKQDESGMPNNRFLAERTGGTYSTLKVQPAELEDSGVYFCASSRGTGGSPLHFGNGTRLTVT.

CDR3 DNA sequence: TGTGCCAGCAGCTCAGAGGGGGTAGGCACCGGGGAGCTGTTTTTT. Protein product: CASSSEGVGTGELFF. This chain links TRBV9 with TRBJ2-2; D may be TRBD1 (6 bases). Trimming cost V 4 bases and J 4 bases, with 14 bases left between them. The V gene's germline CDR1 is SGDLS and CDR2 YYNGEE. CDR3 length equals 15 residues.

CDR3 nucleotides: TGTGCCAGCAGCCCGAAGGAGAATCGGAACACTGAAGCTTTCTTT. This encodes CASSPKENRNTEAFF. The V gene is TRBV7-8, the J gene TRBJ1-1; D is unclear. Trimming pared 5 bases from V and 1 base from J, leaving 14 bases between. The CDR3 spans 15 residues. Germline CDR1 and CDR2: SGHVS and FQNEAQ.

The chain joins TRBV19 to TRBJ2-1, with a possible D match to TRBD1 (6 bases). Germline CDR1 and CDR2: LNHDA and SQIVND (reference sequence). CDR3 size: 13 residues. V was clipped by 7 bases and J by 1 base, with 8 bases between them. The CDR3 is CASKQGSYNEQFF. The CDR3 DNA sequence: TGTGCCAGTAAGCAGGGGTCCTACAATGAGCAGTTCTTC.

This clone was recorded once. The chain couples TRBV11-3 to TRBJ1-1; no clear D gene. CDR1 and CDR2 (germline): SGHNT, YENEEA. This CDR3 comprises 13 residues. Trimming cost V 5 bases and J 2 bases, with 9 bases left between them. Here the CDR3 DNA reads TGTGCCAGCAGCCCTACGGTCAACACTGAAGCTTTCTTT. As protein: CASSPTVNTEAFF.

The chain recombines TRBV5-6 with TRBJ2-2, with 10 positions matching TRBD1. V dropped 0 bases and J dropped 2; count of bases not matched to a gene: 4. Per germline, CDR1 SGHDT and CDR2 YYEEEE. CDR3 size: 17 residues. Here the CDR3 reads CASSLDWDRGNTGELFF. The CDR3 coding sequence is TGTGCCAGCAGCTTGGATTGGGACAGGGGTAACACCGGGGAGCTGTTTTTT.

The chain uses TRBV6-5 and TRBJ2-7; a possible D gene is TRBD1 (6 bases). CDR1 MNHEY and CDR2 SVGAGI come from the germline V gene. V dropped 2 bases and J dropped 4 bases, with 12 bases sitting between them. The CDR3 is 14 residues long. CDR3 sequence reads: CASSYLGQIYEQYF. CDR3 sequence (DNA): TGTGCCAGCAGTTACCTTGGACAGATATACGAGCAGTACTTC.

V usage is TRBV5-1 and J usage is TRBJ1-5; tentatively, D is TRBD1 (6 bases). V lost 4 bases, J lost 5 bases, and 13 bases lay in between. CDR3 length equals 14 residues. Germline CDR1 reads SGHRS; CDR2 reads YFSETQ. CDR3 region: CASSRTGTDQPQHF. DNA for the CDR3: TGCGCCAGCAGCCGAACAGGGACGGATCAGCCCCAGCATTTT.

This rearrangement joins TRBV10-3 to TRBJ2-1; 13 nucleotides align to TRBD2. The CDR3 is made up of 15 amino acids. Per the germline V gene, CDR1 is ENHRY and CDR2 is SYGVKD. V shed 4 bases and J 10 bases; nucleotides not matched to a gene: 7. The DNA of the CDR3 is TGTGCCATCAGTGGGAGACTAGCGGGAGGCAGCGAGCAGTTCTTC. The encoded protein is CAISGRLAGGSEQFF.

The rearrangement uses TRBV4-1 and TRBJ1-2, with D possibly TRBD1 on 5 matching bases. Trimming took off 6 bases at V and 4 bases at J, with 21 bases between the two ends. The CDR3 is 16 amino acids. CDR1 and CDR2 from the germline V gene are MGHRA and YSYEKL. CDR3 region: CASRQKSGAEPYGYTF. The CDR3 nucleotides read TGCGCCAGCAGACAAAAAAGTGGGGCAGAACCCTATGGCTACACCTTC.

The chain has TRBV6-2 or TRBV6-3 and TRBJ1-4; D remains unclear. This CDR3 spans 13 amino acids. V was pared by 6 bases and J by 8 bases, with 13 bases between. Germline assignment: CDR1 MNHEY and CDR2 SVGEGT. This CDR3 is CASSRESPEKLFF. The CDR3 nucleotides are TGTGCCAGCAGCAGAGAGAGTCCGGAAAAACTGTTTTTT.

This chain links TRBV18 with TRBJ1-2; D remains unclear. The germline CDR1 and CDR2 sequences are KGHSH and LQKENI. The CDR3 runs 16 residues. V was trimmed by 3 bases and J by 0 bases, leaving 14 bases between them. In nucleotides, the CDR3 is TGTGCCAGCTCACCGGTACGGGTACCCACTAACTATGGCTACACCTTC. Translating it yields CASSPVRVPTNYGYTF.

CDR3 in amino acids: CASSPRVWDTEAFF. DNA for the CDR3: TGTGCCAGCTCACCCAGGGTTTGGGACACTGAAGCTTTCTTT. The V gene is TRBV18, the J gene TRBJ1-1; maybe TRBD1 (5 bases). V was shortened by 3 bases and J by 3 bases, with 11 bases between the two germline ends. CDR3 length equals 14 residues. The germline gives CDR1 KGHSH, CDR2 LQKENI.

This clone was detected only a few times. This sequence joins TRBV7-2 and TRBJ1-2, with 7 bases that match TRBD1. V dropped 1 base and J dropped 7; count of bases not matched to a gene: 6. This CDR3 spans 14 amino acids. Germline CDR1 and CDR2: SGHTA and FQGNSA. CDR3 coding DNA: TGTGCCAGCAGCTTAGGAGGGGGCGCCTCTGGCTACACCTTC. Amino acids: CASSLGGGASGYTF. The full variable domain, in which reference TRBV7-2 and TRBJ1-2 provide the parts outside the CDR3, is GAGVSQSPSNKVTEKGKDVELRCDPISGHTALYWYRQSLGQGLEFLIYFQGNSAPDKSGLPSDRFSAERTGGSVSTLTIQRTQQEDSAVYLCASSLGGGASGYTFGSGTRLTVV.

This clone was observed once. This chain links TRBV11-2 with TRBJ2-1; 9 bases are shared with TRBD2. Unmatched junction bases numbered 6, after V lost 5 bases and J lost 4 bases. Per germline, CDR1 SGHAT and CDR2 FQNNGV. The CDR3 totals 15 residues. For the CDR3, the DNA is TGTGCCAGCAGCCTTCTGGCGGGGGGGTACAATGAGCAGTTCTTC. As protein: CASSLLAGGYNEQFF.

V gene TRBV5-1 combines with J gene TRBJ1-2, with D unclear. Trimming removed 3 bases at V and 5 bases at J, with 11 bases between. The CDR3 runs 13 residues. CDR1 and CDR2 (germline): SGHRS, YFSETQ. The CDR3 reads CASSSTETYGYTF. CDR3 DNA sequence: TGCGCCAGCAGCTCGACCGAGACTTATGGCTACACCTTC. Full variable domain (outside the CDR3, taken from reference TRBV5-1 and TRBJ1-2): KAGVTQTPRYLIKTRGQQVTLSCSPISGHRSVSWYQQTPGQGLQFLFEYFSETQRNKGNFPGRFSGRQFSNSRSEMNVSTLELGDSALYLCASSSTETYGYTFGSGTRLTVV.

V gene TRBV6-4 combines with J gene TRBJ2-3; TRBD2 agrees at 8 bases. V was pared by 4 bases and J by 10 bases, with 4 bases of the junction left unmatched. This CDR3 contains 12 residues. The germline V gene has CDR1 MRHNA and CDR2 SNTAGT. Here the CDR3 reads CASSGPGLAQYF. The DNA of the CDR3 is TGTGCCAGCAGTGGCCCGGGACTAGCGCAGTATTTT.

The chain is built from TRBV19 and TRBJ1-1, with a tentative D call TRBD1 (6 bases). Germline V gives CDR1 LNHDA, CDR2 SQIVND (reference sequence). The CDR3 is made up of 12 amino acids. Between the trimmed V and J ends, which lost 9 bases and 1 base, there was a span of 9 bases. In DNA form, the CDR3 reads TGTGCCAGCAGGGGAAGGAACACTGAAGCTTTCTTT. Amino acids: CASRGRNTEAFF. Variable domain in full (rest from reference TRBV19 and TRBJ1-1): DGGITQSPKYLFRKEGQNVTLSCEQNLNHDAMYWYRQDPGQGLRLIYYSQIVNDFQKGDIAEGYSVSREKKESFPLTVTSAQKNPTAFYLCASRGRNTEAFFGQGTRLTVV.